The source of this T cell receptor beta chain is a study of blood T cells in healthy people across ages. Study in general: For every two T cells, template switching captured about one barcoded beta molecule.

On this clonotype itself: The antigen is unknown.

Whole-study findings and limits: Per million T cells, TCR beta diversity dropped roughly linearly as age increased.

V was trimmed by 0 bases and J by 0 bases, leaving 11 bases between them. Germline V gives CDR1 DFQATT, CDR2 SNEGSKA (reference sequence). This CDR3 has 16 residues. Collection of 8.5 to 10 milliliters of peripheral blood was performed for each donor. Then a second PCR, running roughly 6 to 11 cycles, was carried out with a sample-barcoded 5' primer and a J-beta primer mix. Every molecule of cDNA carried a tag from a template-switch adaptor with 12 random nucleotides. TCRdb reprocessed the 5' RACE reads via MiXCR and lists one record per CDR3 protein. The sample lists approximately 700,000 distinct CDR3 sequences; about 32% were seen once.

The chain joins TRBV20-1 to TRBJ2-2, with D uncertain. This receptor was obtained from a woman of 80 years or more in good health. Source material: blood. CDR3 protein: CSARDPRQSNTGELFF. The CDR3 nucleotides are TGCAGTGCTAGAGATCCGCGTCAGTCGAACACCGGGGAGCTGTTTTTT.